Presented here are 22 T cell receptor beta chains from one specimen sequenced in a study of STAT5B mutations in CD4+ large granular lymphocyte leukemia. Data came from immunoSEQ multiplex PCR; TCRdb stores just in-frame clones and leaves some out. The sample lists more than 30,000 clones, approximately 76% occurring once. The sample was CD4+ T cells from blood buffy coats. Receptors originate from a human donor in good health.

The rearrangement joins TRBV2 to TRBJ2-6, with a weak D call TRBD2 (6 bases). In germline, CDR1 is SNHLY, CDR2 FYNNEI. The CDR3 sequence is 15 residues long. Deletions cut 6 bases from V and 4 bases from J, with 13 bases between. The CDR3 nucleotides read TGTGCCAGCAGCTTTGGGACTCAGGGGGCCAACGTCCTGACTTTC. The encoded protein is CASSFGTQGANVLTF.

The chain couples TRBV7-9 to TRBJ2-1; 7 bases align to TRBD2. The CDR3 totals 15 residues. V trimming: 5 bases; J trimming: 9 bases; junction bases outside the gene matches: 13. Germline V gives CDR1 SEHNR, CDR2 FQNEAQ (reference sequence). The CDR3 reads CASSPVGGVGSEQFF. CDR3 DNA sequence: TGTGCCAGCAGCCCCGTGGGGGGGGTTGGAAGTGAGCAGTTCTTC.

The rearrangement links TRBV28 to TRBJ1-1; 8 nucleotides agree with TRBD1. The ends lost 6 bases at V and 2 bases at J; junction bases unmatched: 11. Germline assignment: CDR1 MDHEN and CDR2 SYDVKM. This CDR3 contains 16 residues. CDR3 sequence: CASRITTGAFNTEAFF. In DNA, the CDR3 is TGTGCCAGCAGAATAACGACAGGGGCCTTCAACACTGAAGCTTTCTTT. The entire variable domain, with the rest obtained from reference TRBV28 and TRBJ1-1, is as follows: DVKVTQSSRYLVKRTGEKVFLECVQDMDHENMFWYRQDPGLGLRLIYFSYDVKMKEKGDIPEGYSVSREKKERFSLILESASTNQTSMYLCASRITTGAFNTEAFFGQGTRLTVV.

This clone was counted between two and nine times. The V call is TRBV19, the J call TRBJ1-1; 8 bases are a match to TRBD1. Germline-derived CDR1 and CDR2 are LNHDA and SQIVND (reference sequence). With V trimmed by 3 bases and J by 0 bases, 3 bases remained unmatched. This CDR3 is built from 15 residues. The CDR3 DNA follows: TGTGCCAGTAGTATTCGACAGGGGATGAACACTGAAGCTTTCTTT. Amino acids: CASSIRQGMNTEAFF.

This chain links TRBV6-5 with TRBJ1-5; D might be TRBD1 (5 bases). This CDR3 is 15 amino acids long. CDR1 and CDR2 (germline): MNHEY, SVGAGI. V gave up 5 bases and J gave up 1 base, with 12 bases separating them. CDR3 region: CASSARGLSNQPQHF. The CDR3 coding sequence is TGTGCCAGCAGTGCCCGGGGCCTCAGCAATCAGCCCCAGCATTTT.

Written as DNA, the CDR3 is TGTGCCAGCAGTTCCTCCGACAGGGGGAGAAACGAGCAGTACTTC. This encodes CASSSSDRGRNEQYF. This chain links TRBV6-6 with TRBJ2-7; 9 bases map to TRBD1. CDR3 length equals 15 residues. CDR1 is MNHNY, CDR2 SVGAGI, per germline (reference sequence). Trimming removed 4 bases from V and 5 bases from J; junction bases left unmatched: 9.

The CDR3 loop reads CASSLIRSGGADTQYF. The CDR3 nucleotides are TGTGCCAGCAGCTTAATTCGCAGCGGGGGGGCAGATACGCAGTATTTT. The V call is TRBV7-3, the J call TRBJ2-3, with 10 bases identical to TRBD2. CDR1 and CDR2 from the germline V gene are SGHTA and FQGTGA. Trimming took 1 base from V and 4 from J; bases not matched to a gene: 5. The CDR3 is 16 amino acids.

This clone has only a few counts. The chain has TRBV7-6 and TRBJ2-7; 9 bases are shared with TRBD1. The CDR3 sequence is 14 residues long. CDR1 SGHVS and CDR2 FNYEAQ come from the germline V gene. Trimming at V came to 7 bases and at J to 5 bases, leaving 9 bases not matched to a gene. The CDR3, as DNA: TGTGCCAGCACGCGAGGGACAGGGATCCACGAGCAGTACTTC. Its translation: CASTRGTGIHEQYF.

The rearrangement uses TRBV4-2 and TRBJ2-5, with 9 bases identical to TRBD1. CDR1 and CDR2 from the germline V gene are LGHNA and YNFKEQ. The J segment lost 2 bases and the V segment lost 3 bases, leaving 7 bases of the junction unmatched. The CDR3 covers 16 residues. The CDR3 DNA sequence: TGTGCCAGCAGCCAGGGGACAGGGACCCGTCAAGAGACCCAGTACTTC. It is translated as CASSQGTGTRQETQYF.

The rearrangement links TRBV5-1 to TRBJ2-7; 12 nucleotides match TRBD1. The CDR3 runs 15 residues. Unmatched junction bases numbered 7, after V lost 4 bases and J lost 5 bases. Per the germline V gene, CDR1 is SGHRS and CDR2 is YFSETQ. CDR3 in DNA: TGCGCCAGCAGCCTGGGACAGGGGGCATGGGACGAGCAGTACTTC. It specifies CASSLGQGAWDEQYF.

This sequence joins TRBV19 and TRBJ1-1; D is uncertain. Trimming removed 3 bases from V and 2 bases from J, with 10 bases in between. Germline-derived CDR1 and CDR2 are LNHDA and SQIVND (reference sequence). This CDR3 is 14 amino acids long. In DNA, the CDR3 is TGTGCCAGTAGTATGGGATACTTTAACACTGAAGCTTTCTTT. This encodes CASSMGYFNTEAFF.

The chain has TRBV28 and TRBJ2-7; possibly TRBD1 for D (5 bases). Looked up from germline, CDR1 is MDHEN and CDR2 is SYDVKM. Trimming removed 6 bases at V and 6 bases at J, with 18 bases between. The CDR3 contains 14 residues. CDR3 coding DNA: TGTGCCAGCAGACCCAATCTCAGGACATCCGAGCAGTACTTC. Amino acids: CASRPNLRTSEQYF.

The chain combines TRBV5-5 with TRBJ2-6; 11 bases agree with TRBD2. Germline V gene sequence: CDR1 SGHKS, CDR2 YYEKEE (reference sequence). The trim removed 3 bases at V and 2 bases at J, leaving 10 bases unmatched. This CDR3 contains 19 residues. In DNA form, the CDR3 reads TGTGCCAGCAGCTCCTCCGCCGGGACTAGCGGCCCTGGGGCCAACGTCCTGACTTTC. Translated, it gives CASSSSAGTSGPGANVLTF. The variable domain in full, completed from reference TRBV5-5 and TRBJ2-6, reads DAGVTQSPTHLIKTRGQQVTLRCSPISGHKSVSWYQQVLGQGPQFIFQYYEKEERGRGNFPDRFSARQFPNYSSELNVNALLLGDSALYLCASSSSAGTSGPGANVLTFGAGSRLTVL.

This clone was counted only a few times. The chain combines TRBV29-1 with TRBJ2-2; perhaps D is TRBD1 or TRBD2 (5 bases each). There are 13 residues in the CDR3. Trimming left V 7 bases short and J 0 bases short, with 9 bases between. From germline, CDR1 is SQVTM and CDR2 ANQGSEA. CDR3 in DNA: TGCAGCGGGGGACGGTCGAACACCGGGGAGCTGTTTTTT. This codes for CSGGRSNTGELFF.

Worth noting for this clone: No DNA is shown, since the ends of the CDR3 on it are uncertain; the CDR3 is the one TCRdb lists. This chain links TRBV5-6 with TRBJ2-2. Germline V lookup: CDR1 SGHDT, CDR2 YYEEEE. The CDR3 is 13 residues long, counting both termini. Here the CDR3 reads CASSFFGAGELFF.

This rearrangement joins TRBV7-9 to TRBJ2-3, with a tentative D call TRBD2 (5 bases). CDR3 length: 16 residues. Trimming left V 4 bases short and J 1 base short, with 15 bases between. Germline V lookup: CDR1 SEHNR, CDR2 FQNEAQ (reference sequence). CDR3 DNA: TGTGCCAGCAGCTCCGGTGTGACGCGGGGCACAGATACGCAGTATTTT. It codes for CASSSGVTRGTDTQYF.

The chain uses TRBV19 and TRBJ1-3; possible D gene TRBD1, 5 bases. V shed 7 bases and J shed 0 bases, with 13 bases lying between them. Germline CDR1 LNHDA, CDR2 SQIVND (reference sequence). This CDR3 has 15 residues. The CDR3 reads CASKPTVSSGNTIYF. The CDR3 coding sequence is TGTGCCAGTAAGCCGACAGTGAGCTCTGGAAACACCATATATTTT.

The V and J genes are TRBV30 and TRBJ1-6; 7 bases agree with TRBD1. Per the germline V gene, CDR1 is GTSNPN and CDR2 is SVGIG (reference sequence). Unmatched junction bases numbered 16, after V lost 3 bases and J lost 8 bases. The CDR3 runs 17 residues. The CDR3 nucleotides are TGTGCCTGGAGCCGCTTTCTCACACAGGGGAGAGATTCACCCCTCCACTTT. This encodes CAWSRFLTQGRDSPLHF.

V gene TRBV5-4 combines with J gene TRBJ1-2, with 8 bases lining up with TRBD1. The CDR3 length is 13 residues. Germline CDR1 is SGHNT and CDR2 is YYREEE (reference sequence). Trimming at V came to 3 bases and at J to 11 bases, leaving 9 bases not matched to a gene. The CDR3 spells CASSSGQGAGYTF. CDR3 sequence (DNA): TGTGCCAGCAGCTCCGGGCAGGGGGCAGGATACACCTTC.

Points on this clone: An end of the junction differs from the germline gene, which may be a read error. The chain employs TRBV5-1 and TRBJ2-1; 9 nucleotides align to TRBD1. The CDR3 covers 16 residues. Germline V lookup: CDR1 SGHRS, CDR2 YFSETQ. The CDR3 bases are TGCGCCAGCAGCTTAGACCTAACAGGGGGCTACAATGGGCAGTTCTTC. Its translation: CASSLDLTGGYNGQFF. The full variable domain, rest sourced from reference TRBV5-1 and TRBJ2-1, is KAGVTQTPRYLIKTRGQQVTLSCSPISGHRSVSWYQQTPGQGLQFLFEYFSETQRNKGNFPGRFSGRQFSNSRSEMNVSTLELGDSALYLCASSLDLTGGYNGQFFGPGTRLTVL.

This chain connects TRBV6-6 to TRBJ1-6, with D possibly TRBD1 on 6 matching bases. Germline-derived CDR1 and CDR2 are MNHNY and SVGAGI (reference sequence). V lost 6 bases and J lost 6, with 15 bases in between. This CDR3 region has 15 residues. CDR3 protein: CASSPKTGFNSPLHF. The DNA for the CDR3 is TGTGCCAGCAGCCCCAAGACAGGATTTAATTCACCCCTCCACTTT.

The genes are TRBV4-1 and TRBJ1-2, with 10 bases lining up with TRBD1. Germline V CDR1 and CDR2: MGHRA, YSYEKL. V lost 1 base to trimming and J lost 0 bases; unmatched junction nucleotides: 8. This CDR3 has 18 amino acids. The CDR3 here is CASSQVGGTGATNYGYTF. CDR3 sequence (DNA): TGCGCCAGCAGCCAAGTCGGAGGGACAGGGGCAACTAACTATGGCTACACCTTC.